The T cell receptor beta chain described here comes from a study of blood T cell repertoires in COVID-19. Background on the study: PBMCs, B-cell-depleted T cells, or T cells were the source of the cDNA or gDNA that made up the material.

Trimming cost V 0 bases and J 7 bases, with 16 bases left between them. Germline V CDR1 and CDR2: SGHRS, YFSETQ. The CDR3 extends over 15 amino acids. Produced via immunoSEQ multiplex PCR; TCRdb's table is partial and in-frame only. The sample gives nearly 300,000 clones, about 91% of which show up once; approximately 7.2% is in the top ten. What was sequenced was peripheral blood. The TCR was taken from a woman in her 30s who had recovered from COVID-19. The chain joins TRBV5-1 to TRBJ1-1; D uncertain. Here the CDR3 reads CASSLDATEPLEAFF. The CDR3 DNA sequence: TGCGCCAGCAGCTTGGATGCCACAGAGCCCCTTGAAGCTTTCTTT.